The 27 T cell receptor beta chains in this list originate from one sample, sequenced in a study of T cells in Graves' hyperthyroidism and ophthalmopathy (dated by TCRdb to the late 2010s). The receptor library was made with multiplex PCR. Sequenced using an Illumina HiSeq 2000. Amplification of TCR beta CDR3 regions was carried out from RNA transcripts. The TCR CDR3 was subjected to a first round of RT-PCR using the HTBI primer set and the Qiagen OneStep RT-PCR kit. In-frame beta chains were kept once TCRdb had trimmed the public reads at Q25 with fastp and called clones with MiXCR. All rows with the same CDR3 protein become a single entry with the most common DNA and genes. The sample table holds approximately 630,000 distinct CDR3 sequences, of which around 15% were seen once. About 3.8% of the sample belongs to the ten largest clones. What was sequenced was blood. The receptor set was obtained from a woman aged 25 to 39 with Graves' hyperthyroidism.

This clonotype was seen only a few times. The chain uses TRBV24-1 and TRBJ1-5; D gene unclear. The CDR3 sequence is 14 residues long. Trimming shortened V by 4 bases and J by 0 bases, and 6 bases separated the two germline ends. CDR1 and CDR2 from the germline V gene are KGHDR and SFDVKD. The CDR3 sequence: CATSELDSNQPQHF. DNA for the CDR3: TGTGCCACCAGTGAACTGGATAGCAATCAGCCCCAGCATTTT.

This clonotype has ten or more counts. J is TRBJ1-1 and V is TRBV6-1; D possibly corresponds to TRBD1 (6 bases). CDR3 length: 15 residues. Per the germline V gene, CDR1 is MNHNS and CDR2 is SASEGT. The V gene lost 5 bases and the J gene lost 4 bases, with 17 bases spanning the gap. CDR3 sequence reads: CASSPQGRYGTEAFF. The CDR3 DNA sequence: TGTGCCAGCAGTCCCCAGGGGAGGTACGGCACTGAAGCTTTCTTT.

This clonotype was detected only once. The chain recombines TRBV20-1 with TRBJ2-3, with TRBD2 matching 14 bases. Unmatched junction bases numbered 12, after V lost 6 bases and J lost 4 bases. The CDR3 runs to 17 residues. The germline V gene has CDR1 DFQATT and CDR2 SNEGSKA (reference sequence). In nucleotides, the CDR3 is TGCAGTGCCCAGGGGACTAGCGGGGGATTAAACCCAGATACGCAGTATTTT. It translates to CSAQGTSGGLNPDTQYF.

This clonotype occurred many times. The chain employs TRBV3-1 and TRBJ2-5, with 11 bases aligning to TRBD2. Germline-derived CDR1 and CDR2 are LGHDT and YNNKEL (reference sequence). The CDR3 is made up of 16 amino acids. With 2 bases clipped from V and 5 bases from J, the junction kept 7 bases outside the gene matches. The CDR3 coding sequence is TGTGCCAGCAGCCAACTAGCGGGAGGCCGGGGGGAGACCCAGTACTTC. Residues: CASSQLAGGRGETQYF.

This chain joins TRBV19 and TRBJ1-2; 7 bases are a match to TRBD1. V shed 7 bases and J 2 bases; nucleotides not matched to a gene: 16. CDR3 size: 17 residues. Germline assignment: CDR1 LNHDA and CDR2 SQIVND (reference sequence). The CDR3 is CASNNTGAFLHNYGYTF. The CDR3 coding sequence is TGTGCCAGTAACAACACAGGGGCCTTTCTGCACAACTATGGCTACACCTTC.

This clonotype turned up a few times. V is TRBV6-1 and J is TRBJ2-1, with 7 positions matching TRBD2. The ends lost 6 bases at V and 7 bases at J; junction bases unmatched: 18. This CDR3 spans 17 amino acids. Germline V gives CDR1 MNHNS, CDR2 SASEGT. DNA for the CDR3: TGTGCCAGCAGCCGACGGAGTGGGACTACAACGGGTAATGAGCAGTTCTTC. The encoded protein is CASSRRSGTTTGNEQFF.

This clonotype was detected many times. V and J are TRBV28 and TRBJ2-2, with unresolved D. CDR1 and CDR2 (germline): MDHEN, SYDVKM. V lost 5 bases and J 4 bases, leaving 8 bases between the germline ends. The length of the CDR3 is 13 residues. CDR3 bases: TGTGCCAGCAGTCCCTATCCCACCGGGGAGCTGTTTTTT. It codes for CASSPYPTGELFF. Variable domain in full (rest from reference TRBV28 and TRBJ2-2): DVKVTQSSRYLVKRTGEKVFLECVQDMDHENMFWYRQDPGLGLRLIYFSYDVKMKEKGDIPEGYSVSREKKERFSLILESASTNQTSMYLCASSPYPTGELFFGEGSRLTVL.

Ten or more counts support this clonotype. The CDR3 region has the DNA TGTGCCAGCAGTCCTCCCAGCGGGAGGCTCGAGCAGTACTTC. It encodes CASSPPSGRLEQYF. The rearrangement joins TRBV11-2 to TRBJ2-7, with TRBD2 matching over 9 bases. The trim removed 6 bases at V and 6 bases at J, leaving 9 bases unmatched. CDR3 length equals 14 residues. CDR1 is SGHAT and CDR2 is FQNNGV in the germline V gene. Based on the CDR3 plus reference TRBV11-2 and TRBJ2-7, the full variable domain is EAGVAQSPRYKIIEKRQSVAFWCNPISGHATLYWYQQILGQGPKLLIQFQNNGVVDDSQLPKDRFSAERLKGVDSTLKIQPAKLEDSAVYLCASSPPSGRLEQYFGPGTRLTVT.

This clonotype was detected many times. The chain uses TRBV28 and TRBJ1-5, with TRBD1 as a possible D gene (5 bases). V was clipped by 6 bases and J by 7 bases, with 10 bases between them. Looked up from germline, CDR1 is MDHEN and CDR2 is SYDVKM. The CDR3 length is 12 residues. The CDR3 reads CASSPDSQPQHF. Written as DNA, the CDR3 is TGTGCCAGCAGCCCAGACAGCCAGCCCCAGCATTTT.

This clonotype occurred a few times. The chain's CDR3 is CASRQGNLDYGYTF. The CDR3, as DNA: TGCGCCAGCAGGCAGGGGAACCTCGACTATGGCTACACCTTC. This rearrangement joins TRBV10-2 to TRBJ1-2; tentative D call: TRBD1 (6 bases). V was pared by 6 bases and J by 3 bases, with 14 bases between. This CDR3 is built from 14 residues. Germline V gene lookup returns CDR1 WSHSY and CDR2 SAAADI.

This clonotype was picked up many times. This chain uses TRBV12-3 or TRBV12-4 with TRBJ1-5, with 8 bases that match TRBD1. The length of the CDR3 is 15 residues. Trimming removed 3 bases from V and 6 bases from J; junction bases left unmatched: 7. CDR3: CASSFIAGGGQPQHF. The CDR3, as DNA: TGTGCCAGCAGTTTCATAGCAGGGGGCGGTCAGCCCCAGCATTTT.

This clonotype appeared many times. The chain recombines TRBV10-1 with TRBJ1-1; D call uncertain. The CDR3 contains 14 residues. With 0 bases removed from V and 1 base from J, the gap between germline ends came to 6 bases. From germline, CDR1 is WNHNN and CDR2 SYGVQD (reference sequence). This CDR3 is CASSESFGNTEAFF. Here the CDR3 DNA reads TGCGCCAGCAGTGAGTCTTTTGGGAACACTGAAGCTTTCTTT.

This clonotype has at least ten counts. V is TRBV11-2 and J is TRBJ2-1, with unresolved D. This CDR3 comprises 12 residues. CDR1 SGHAT and CDR2 FQNNGV come from the germline V gene. Trimming left V 5 bases short and J 9 bases short, with 11 bases between. The CDR3 region is CASSPRTPEQFF. Here the CDR3 DNA reads TGTGCCAGCAGCCCCCGGACGCCTGAGCAGTTCTTC.

This clonotype was found many times. The chain is built from TRBV3-1 and TRBJ1-2, with no clear D. The germline V and J ends were trimmed by 0 bases and 7 bases, with 12 bases remaining between them. The CDR3 is made up of 14 amino acids. Germline CDR1 and CDR2: LGHDT and YNNKEL (reference sequence). The CDR3 protein is CASSQDAIASGYTF. The CDR3 DNA reads as TGTGCCAGCAGCCAAGACGCAATCGCGAGTGGCTACACCTTC.

This clonotype was seen at least ten times. The V gene is TRBV6-1, the J gene TRBJ1-2; 7 positions agree with TRBD1. The J segment lost 0 bases and the V segment lost 5 bases, leaving 9 bases of the junction unmatched. Germline lookup yields CDR1 MNHNS and CDR2 SASEGT. This CDR3 has 16 amino acids. This chain's CDR3 is CASSSGTATSNYGYTF. The CDR3, as DNA: TGTGCCAGCAGTTCCGGGACAGCAACGTCTAACTATGGCTACACCTTC.

The genes are TRBV27 and TRBJ2-7; 8 nucleotides line up with TRBD2. The CDR3 sequence is 14 residues long. Germline CDR1 MNHEY, CDR2 SMNVEV (reference sequence). V gave up 3 bases and J gave up 6 bases; unmatched junction bases: 7. CDR3 loop: CASSLTSEAGEQYF. The CDR3 DNA reads as TGTGCCAGCAGTTTGACTAGCGAAGCTGGCGAGCAGTACTTC.

The table lists this clonotype with a few counts. The chain recombines TRBV7-9 with TRBJ2-6; the D gene is possibly TRBD1 (5 bases). CDR3 length: 17 residues. Looked up from germline, CDR1 is SEHNR and CDR2 is FQNEAQ (reference sequence). Trimming stripped 5 bases from V and 0 bases from J, with 14 bases between. CDR3 coding DNA: TGTGCCAGCAGCCCGACAGACCAAACCTCTGGGGCCAACGTCCTGACTTTC. This gives the protein CASSPTDQTSGANVLTF.

This clonotype was observed a handful of times. The rearrangement uses TRBV20-1 and TRBJ1-2, with D possibly matching TRBD1 (6 bases). Trimming removed 0 bases at V and 2 bases at J, with 10 bases between. The CDR3 runs to 14 residues. Germline V gene sequence: CDR1 DFQATT, CDR2 SNEGSKA (reference sequence). The CDR3 region is CSARDKGQNYGYTF. DNA for the CDR3: TGCAGTGCTAGAGACAAAGGACAGAACTATGGCTACACCTTC.

The V call is TRBV3-1, the J call TRBJ2-7, with 13 bases that match TRBD2. Germline CDR1 is LGHDT and CDR2 is YNNKEL (reference sequence). The J segment lost 7 bases and the V segment lost 1 base, leaving 4 bases of the junction unmatched. The CDR3 extends over 15 amino acids. CDR3 protein: CASSQGTSGRGEQYF. Here the CDR3 DNA reads TGTGCCAGCAGCCAAGGGACTAGCGGGAGAGGTGAGCAGTACTTC.

Note on this clonotype: The junction does not match germline at one end; this may be a read error. V and J are TRBV15 and TRBJ2-6, with D possibly called TRBD1 or TRBD2 (6 bases each). Germline CDR1 and CDR2: LNHNV and YYDKDF (reference sequence). The CDR3 runs to 16 residues. CDR3 sequence (DNA): TGTGCCACCAGCGGAGATCCGGGGGCTTGGGCCAACGTCCTGACTTTC. Its translation: CATSGDPGAWANVLTF.

The J gene is TRBJ2-3, the V gene TRBV4-1, with a tentative D call TRBD1 (6 bases). This CDR3 contains 16 residues. Germline V gene data show CDR1 as MGHRA and CDR2 as YSYEKL. V lost 1 base to trimming and J lost 4 bases, with 15 bases between them. CDR3 residues: CASSQAVGAGADTQYF. The CDR3 nucleotides read TGCGCCAGCAGCCAAGCAGTCGGTGCAGGGGCAGATACGCAGTATTTT.

The chain carries TRBV6-2 or TRBV6-3 and TRBJ2-1; 10 nucleotides match TRBD2. The CDR3 contains 16 residues. Looked up from germline, CDR1 is MNHEY and CDR2 is SVGEGT. The J segment lost 4 bases and the V segment lost 5 bases, leaving 8 bases of the junction unmatched. The CDR3 DNA reads TGTGCCAGCAGTAGCCTAGCGGGAGTGGAGTACAATGAGCAGTTCTTC. Translated: CASSSLAGVEYNEQFF.

This sequence joins TRBV28 and TRBJ1-2; the D is unclear. CDR3 length: 15 residues. Per the germline V gene, CDR1 is MDHEN and CDR2 is SYDVKM. V shed 2 bases and J shed 3 bases, with 13 bases lying between them. CDR3 residues: CASSLRGPVDYGYTF. The CDR3 bases are TGTGCCAGCAGTTTAAGAGGGCCCGTCGACTATGGCTACACCTTC.

In its sample, this clonotype was seen a few times. The chain couples TRBV27 to TRBJ2-2, with D uncertain. CDR3 length: 14 residues. The ends were cut back, 6 bases at V and 1 base at J, with 9 bases in the middle. In germline, CDR1 is MNHEY, CDR2 SMNVEV (reference sequence). The DNA for the CDR3 is TGTGCCAGCAGAAGAAGCAGGAACACCGGGGAGCTGTTTTTT. This translates into CASRRSRNTGELFF.

The chain uses TRBV7-9 and TRBJ2-1; TRBD2 agrees at 8 bases. Germline V lookup: CDR1 SEHNR, CDR2 FQNEAQ (reference sequence). There are 16 residues in the CDR3. Unmatched junction bases numbered 19, after V lost 10 bases and J lost 8 bases. CDR3 region: CATLPSRTSPRDEQFF. The CDR3 bases are TGTGCCACCCTCCCCTCCCGGACTAGCCCCCGGGATGAGCAGTTCTTC. Looking up the rest from reference TRBV7-9 and TRBJ2-1 gives the full variable domain: DTGVSQNPRHKITKRGQNVTFRCDPISEHNRLYWYRQTLGQGPEFLTYFQNEAQLEKSRLLSDRFSAERPKGSFSTLEIQRTEQGDSAMYLCATLPSRTSPRDEQFFGPGTRLTVL.

In this sample, this clonotype turned up many times. The V call is TRBV12-3 or TRBV12-4, the J call TRBJ2-5, with 8 bases fitting TRBD1. This CDR3 comprises 15 residues. V was pared by 4 bases and J by 5 bases, with 9 bases of the junction left unmatched. CDR3 sequence: CASSSRTGLRETQYF. The CDR3 DNA sequence: TGTGCCAGCAGTTCCCGGACAGGGTTGAGGGAGACCCAGTACTTC.

This clonotype showed up many times. V is TRBV5-6 and J is TRBJ2-5, with 13 positions matching TRBD2. The ends lost 2 bases at V and 4 bases at J; junction bases unmatched: 5. The germline CDR1 and CDR2 sequences are SGHDT and YYEEEE. The CDR3 loop spans 16 amino acids. The CDR3 region has the DNA TGTGCCAGCAGCTTACGGACTAGCGGGAGACGAGAGACCCAGTACTTC. Translating it yields CASSLRTSGRRETQYF.